These 24 T cell receptor beta chains came from one sample sequenced in a study of T cells after posttransplantation cyclophosphamide. The naive gate required viable CD3+CD4+ or CD3+CD8+ cells with CCR7+CD45RA+CD45RO-CD95-CD27+CD28+ phenotype. The method was immunoSEQ multiplex PCR; TCRdb's version includes in-frame clones alone and lacks a portion of them. The sample lists about 31,000 clones; 90% to 95% were seen once. The sample was naive CD4+ T cells sorted from PBMCs. The receptor set was obtained from a woman in her sixties in good health, CMV-negative, and a related stem cell transplant donor.

V gene TRBV28 combines with J gene TRBJ1-1; no firm D call. Per the germline V gene, CDR1 is MDHEN and CDR2 is SYDVKM. The ends were cut back, 3 bases at V and 4 bases at J, with 12 bases in the middle. The CDR3 loop spans 14 amino acids. CDR3 nucleotide sequence: TGTGCCAGCAGTTTGAGACATCGGGGCACTGAAGCTTTCTTT. Translation: CASSLRHRGTEAFF.

The chain uses TRBV27 and TRBJ2-1; D unresolved. The germline V gene encodes CDR1 MNHEY and CDR2 SMNVEV (reference sequence). The CDR3 spans 15 residues. V was clipped by 3 bases and J by 0 bases, with 9 bases between them. The CDR3 protein is CASSLTGNSYNEQFF. For the CDR3, the DNA is TGTGCCAGCAGTTTGACTGGAAACTCCTACAATGAGCAGTTCTTC.

In DNA, the CDR3 is TGTGCCAGCACCGACAGGGCGGGGTCCACTGAAGCTTTCTTT. This gives the protein CASTDRAGSTEAFF. The chain links TRBV7-9 to TRBJ1-1; the match to TRBD1 covers 7 bases. The CDR3 runs to 14 residues. Germline V gene sequence: CDR1 SEHNR, CDR2 FQNEAQ (reference sequence). V gave up 7 bases and J gave up 4 bases; unmatched junction bases: 9.

This sequence joins TRBV7-7 and TRBJ2-3, with TRBD2 matching over 10 bases. Germline values: CDR1 SSHAT, CDR2 FNYEAQ (reference sequence). Losses at the gene ends were 0 bases for V and 1 base for J; bases not matched to a gene: 1. This CDR3 has 16 amino acids. The CDR3 sequence is CASSLALAGGTDTQYF. In nucleotides, the CDR3 is TGTGCCAGCAGCTTAGCCCTAGCGGGAGGCACAGATACGCAGTATTTT.

The chain links TRBV4-3 to TRBJ1-3; D perhaps matches TRBD1 (6 bases). Trimming took 4 bases from V and 2 from J, leaving 9 bases between them. The CDR3 is made up of 14 amino acids. Germline V lookup: CDR1 LGHNA, CDR2 YSLEER. The CDR3: CASSPGGPGNTIYF. CDR3 nucleotide sequence: TGCGCCAGCAGCCCGGGGGGCCCTGGAAACACCATATATTTT.

The V call is TRBV6-5, the J call TRBJ1-6, with D perhaps TRBD1 (6 bases). The CDR3 loop spans 13 amino acids. The V end was cut by 6 bases, the J end by 6 bases, with 9 bases between. Per germline, CDR1 MNHEY and CDR2 SVGAGI. The CDR3, as DNA: TGTGCCAGCAGACGACAGGCTAATTCACCCCTCCACTTT. Protein sequence: CASRRQANSPLHF.

J is TRBJ2-1 and V is TRBV7-2; D may be TRBD2 (6 bases). The CDR3 runs 16 residues. V shed 2 bases and J shed 2 bases, with 13 bases lying between them. Germline V gene sequence: CDR1 SGHTA, CDR2 FQGNSA. The chain's CDR3 is CASSLWGGNTYNEQFF. CDR3 nucleotide sequence: TGTGCCAGCAGCTTATGGGGCGGGAATACCTACAATGAGCAGTTCTTC.

The rearrangement uses TRBV7-9 and TRBJ1-1; D is unclear. Germline CDR1 and CDR2: SEHNR and FQNEAQ (reference sequence). The CDR3 runs to 13 residues. V was shortened by 5 bases and J by 1 base, with 8 bases between the two germline ends. CDR3: CASSAEQNTEAFF. The CDR3 DNA reads TGTGCCAGCAGCGCAGAACAGAACACTGAAGCTTTCTTT.

In its sample, this clone was seen once. CDR3 amino acids: CASSYGTGEKQYF. The CDR3 nucleotides are TGTGCCAGCAGTTACGGGACAGGGGAAAAGCAGTACTTC. The chain couples TRBV6-5 to TRBJ2-7; TRBD1 matches 10 bases. CDR1 is MNHEY, CDR2 SVGAGI, per germline. The V segment lost 2 bases and the J segment 8 bases; nucleotides outside the gene matches: 3. The CDR3 has 13 residues.

This chain links TRBV4-3 with TRBJ1-2; D is possibly TRBD1 (5 bases). Germline V gene data show CDR1 as LGHNA and CDR2 as YSLEER. V shed 1 base and J shed 8 bases, with 11 bases lying between them. The CDR3 runs 13 residues. CDR3 residues: CASSQAPGKGYTF. CDR3 nucleotide sequence: TGCGCCAGCAGCCAAGCACCAGGGAAGGGCTACACCTTC.

The chain recombines TRBV30 with TRBJ1-5, with no clear D. The V end was cut by 3 bases, the J end by 4 bases, with 10 bases between. Germline-derived CDR1 and CDR2 are GTSNPN and SVGIG (reference sequence). This CDR3 comprises 13 residues. The CDR3, as DNA: TGTGCCTGGAGCGGTCGCGGTAATCAGCCCCAGCATTTT. Its translation is CAWSGRGNQPQHF.

This sequence joins TRBV28 and TRBJ2-7, with a possible D match to TRBD1 (6 bases). Germline assignment: CDR1 MDHEN and CDR2 SYDVKM. Trimming pared 4 bases from V and 3 bases from J, leaving 13 bases between. This CDR3 region has 14 residues. CDR3 bases: TGTGCCAGCAGTTCCCCTGGACAGCACTACGAGCAGTACTTC. Its protein product is CASSSPGQHYEQYF.

J is TRBJ2-7 and V is TRBV19, with TRBD1 identical over 8 bases. With 7 bases clipped from V and 1 base from J, the junction kept 3 bases outside the gene matches. In germline, CDR1 is LNHDA, CDR2 SQIVND (reference sequence). CDR3 length equals 13 residues. The CDR3 coding sequence is TGTGCCAGTACCAGGACAGGGTCCTACGAGCAGTACTTC. It is translated as CASTRTGSYEQYF.

The V gene is TRBV9, the J gene TRBJ2-1; 8 bases line up with TRBD2. With 2 bases clipped from V and 7 bases from J, the junction kept 14 bases outside the gene matches. The CDR3 sequence is 17 residues long. Germline CDR1 and CDR2: SGDLS and YYNGEE. CDR3 in DNA: TGTGCCAGCAGCGTCGGACACGCCGGGAGGGCCTTAAATGAGCAGTTCTTC. Translated: CASSVGHAGRALNEQFF.

The chain combines TRBV28 with TRBJ2-2, with TRBD2 matching 7 bases. Trimming removed 6 bases from V and 4 bases from J; junction bases left unmatched: 5. CDR3 length: 14 residues. The germline V gene has CDR1 MDHEN and CDR2 SYDVKM. CDR3 sequence (DNA): TGTGCCAGCAGCCTACTAGCGATCACCGGGGAGCTGTTTTTT. Its protein product is CASSLLAITGELFF.

This clone was counted a single time. The chain links TRBV5-5 to TRBJ2-4; unclear D gene. The length of the CDR3 is 14 residues. V lost 4 bases and J 13 bases, leaving 21 bases between the germline ends. The germline V gene has CDR1 SGHKS and CDR2 YYEKEE (reference sequence). This CDR3 reads CASSPESYDSIQYF. The CDR3 nucleotides read TGTGCCAGCAGCCCAGAATCGTATGACTCCATCCAGTACTTC.

The chain has TRBV28 and TRBJ2-2; TRBD1 matches 7 bases. This CDR3 comprises 13 residues. Losses at the gene ends were 10 bases for V and 5 bases for J; bases not matched to a gene: 7. Germline loops: CDR1 MDHEN, CDR2 SYDVKM. CDR3 residues: CATWDRPTGELFF. For the CDR3, the DNA is TGTGCCACTTGGGACAGACCTACCGGGGAGCTGTTTTTT.

This clone occurred once. The chain links TRBV5-5 to TRBJ2-3; 7 bases are a match to TRBD1. The germline V gene has CDR1 SGHKS and CDR2 YYEKEE (reference sequence). Trimming removed 5 bases from V and 5 bases from J; junction bases left unmatched: 2. The CDR3 contains 12 residues. The CDR3 DNA reads as TGTGCCAGCAGTCAGGGGGAAGATACGCAGTATTTT. Translation gives CASSQGEDTQYF.

On this clone itself: At one boundary the junction diverges from the germline segment, which might be a read error. This chain connects TRBV7-7 to TRBJ2-3, with a weak D call TRBD2 (5 bases). Germline V gene sequence: CDR1 SSHAT, CDR2 FNYEAQ (reference sequence). The CDR3 is 16 amino acids. This CDR3 reads CASSLGAQIGTDTQYF. CDR3 in DNA: TGTGCTAGCAGCTTGGGAGCCCAGATAGGCACAGATACGCAGTATTTT.

This clone was picked up one time. The V gene is TRBV2, the J gene TRBJ2-7; the D gene is possibly TRBD2 (5 bases). Trimming pared 6 bases from V and 1 base from J, leaving 13 bases between. The CDR3 runs to 14 residues. Per germline, CDR1 SNHLY and CDR2 FYNNEI. CDR3 in amino acids: CASRVLTKSYEQYF. For the CDR3, the DNA is TGTGCCAGCAGGGTCCTGACTAAATCCTACGAGCAGTACTTC.

J is TRBJ1-4 and V is TRBV5-1, with D possibly being TRBD1 (5 bases). The CDR3 covers 14 residues. The V gene lost 0 bases and the J gene lost 8 bases, with 11 bases spanning the gap. Germline CDR1 SGHRS, CDR2 YFSETQ. In nucleotides, the CDR3 is TGCGCCAGCAGCTTGGCTGGGGGGAAGGAAAAACTGTTTTTT. Translation: CASSLAGGKEKLFF.

V gene TRBV18 combines with J gene TRBJ1-1, with D hard to call. This CDR3 is built from 12 residues. V was cut by 2 bases and J by 7 bases, with 8 bases left in between. The germline gives CDR1 KGHSH, CDR2 LQKENI. The CDR3 DNA is TGTGCCAGCTCACCAAACGGTCTTGAAGCTTTCTTT. Translating it yields CASSPNGLEAFF.

This clone was seen once. The chain links TRBV28 to TRBJ1-1, with D maybe TRBD1 (6 bases). The CDR3 contains 17 residues. Trimming took off 5 bases at V and 0 bases at J, with 19 bases between the two ends. CDR1 is MDHEN, CDR2 SYDVKM, per germline. The CDR3 DNA reads TGTGCCAGCAGTGTGACAGGTCCTCCTATAATGAACACTGAAGCTTTCTTT. Translation: CASSVTGPPIMNTEAFF.

The J gene is TRBJ2-3, the V gene TRBV6-1, with 9 bases fitting TRBD1. Germline-derived CDR1 and CDR2 are MNHNS and SASEGT. CDR3 size: 15 residues. The V gene end was trimmed by 8 bases and the J gene end by 6 bases; junction bases not matched to a gene: 12. As DNA, the CDR3 is TGTGCCAGCTCAAAGACCGGGACAGGGAGCGATACGCAGTATTTT. Translated, it gives CASSKTGTGSDTQYF.